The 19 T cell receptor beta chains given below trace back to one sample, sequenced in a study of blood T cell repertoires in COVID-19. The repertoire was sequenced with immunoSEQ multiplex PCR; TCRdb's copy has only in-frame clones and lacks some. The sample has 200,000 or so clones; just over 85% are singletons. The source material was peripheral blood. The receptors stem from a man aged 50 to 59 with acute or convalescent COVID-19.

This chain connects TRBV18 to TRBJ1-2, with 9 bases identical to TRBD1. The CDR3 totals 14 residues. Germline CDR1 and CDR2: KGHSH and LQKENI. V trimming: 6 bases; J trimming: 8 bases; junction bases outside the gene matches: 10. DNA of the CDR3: TGTGCCAGCTCCTCGAAACAGGGGGCGTCCGGCTACACCTTC. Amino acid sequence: CASSSKQGASGYTF. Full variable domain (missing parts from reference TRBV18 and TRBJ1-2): NAGVMQNPRHLVRRRGQEARLRCSPMKGHSHVYWYRQLPEEGLKFMVYLQKENIIDESGMPKERFSAEFPKEGPSILRIQQVVRGDSAAYFCASSSKQGASGYTFGSGTRLTVV.

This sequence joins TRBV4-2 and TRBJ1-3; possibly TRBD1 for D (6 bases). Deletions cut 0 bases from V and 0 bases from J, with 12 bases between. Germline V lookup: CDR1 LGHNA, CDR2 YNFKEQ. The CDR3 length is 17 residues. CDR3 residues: CASSQDFTGLSGNTIYF. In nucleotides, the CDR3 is TGTGCCAGCAGCCAAGATTTTACAGGGCTCTCTGGAAACACCATATATTTT.

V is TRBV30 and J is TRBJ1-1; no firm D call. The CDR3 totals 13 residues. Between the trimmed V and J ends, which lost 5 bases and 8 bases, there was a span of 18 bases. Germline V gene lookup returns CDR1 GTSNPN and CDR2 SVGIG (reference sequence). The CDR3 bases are TGTGCCTGGGGATACCCTAGGCGCGGGGAAGCTTTCTTT. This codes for CAWGYPRRGEAFF.

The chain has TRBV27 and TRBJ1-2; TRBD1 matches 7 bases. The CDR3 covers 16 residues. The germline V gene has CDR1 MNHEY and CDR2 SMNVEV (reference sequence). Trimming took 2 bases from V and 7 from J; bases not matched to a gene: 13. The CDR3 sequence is CASSLTALGQTPGYTF. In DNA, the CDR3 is TGTGCCAGCAGTTTAACCGCCCTGGGACAGACCCCTGGCTACACCTTC.

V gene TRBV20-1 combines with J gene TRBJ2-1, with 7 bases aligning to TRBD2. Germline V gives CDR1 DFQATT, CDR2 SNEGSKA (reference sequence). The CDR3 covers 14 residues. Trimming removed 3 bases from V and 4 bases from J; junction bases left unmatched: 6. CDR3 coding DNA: TGCAGTGCTAGTTCAGGACTAGTATACAATGAGCAGTTCTTC. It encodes CSASSGLVYNEQFF.

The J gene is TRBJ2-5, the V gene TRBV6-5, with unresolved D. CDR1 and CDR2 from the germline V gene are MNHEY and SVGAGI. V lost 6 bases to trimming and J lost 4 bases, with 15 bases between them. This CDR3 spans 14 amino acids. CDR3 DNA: TGTGCCAGCAGGAGCGCTTTAGATAGAGAGACCCAGTACTTC. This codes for CASRSALDRETQYF.

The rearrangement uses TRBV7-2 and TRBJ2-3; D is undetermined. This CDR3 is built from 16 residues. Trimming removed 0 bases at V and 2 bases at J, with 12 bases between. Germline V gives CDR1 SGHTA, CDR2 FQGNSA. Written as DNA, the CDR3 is TGTGCCAGCAGCTTAGCGGTCTCGCGGAACACAGATACGCAGTATTTT. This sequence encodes CASSLAVSRNTDTQYF.

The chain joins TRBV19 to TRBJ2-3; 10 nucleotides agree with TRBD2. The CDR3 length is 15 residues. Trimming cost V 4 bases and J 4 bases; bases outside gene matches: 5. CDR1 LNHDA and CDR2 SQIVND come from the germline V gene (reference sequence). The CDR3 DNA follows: TGTGCCAGTAGTAACAGCGGGGGGGCCTCAGATACGCAGTATTTT. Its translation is CASSNSGGASDTQYF.

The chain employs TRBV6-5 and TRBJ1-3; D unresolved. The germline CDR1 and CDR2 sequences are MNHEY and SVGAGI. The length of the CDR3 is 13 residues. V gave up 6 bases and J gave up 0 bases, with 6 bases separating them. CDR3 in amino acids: CASRDYSGNTIYF. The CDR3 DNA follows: TGTGCCAGCAGGGACTACTCTGGAAACACCATATATTTT.

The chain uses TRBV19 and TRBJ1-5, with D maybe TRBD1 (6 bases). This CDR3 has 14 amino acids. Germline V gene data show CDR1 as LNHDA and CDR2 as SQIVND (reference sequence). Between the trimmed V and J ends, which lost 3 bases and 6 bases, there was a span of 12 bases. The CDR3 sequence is CASSIYRDAQPQHF. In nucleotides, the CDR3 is TGTGCCAGTAGTATCTACAGGGACGCTCAGCCCCAGCATTTT.

This CDR3 reads CASSPEGQETQYF. The CDR3 nucleotides read TGCGCCAGCAGCCCGGAGGGGCAAGAGACCCAGTACTTC. This chain uses TRBV5-1 with TRBJ2-5; the D gene is possibly TRBD2 (6 bases). V gave up 4 bases and J gave up 2 bases, with 9 bases separating them. This CDR3 is built from 13 residues. From germline, CDR1 is SGHRS and CDR2 YFSETQ.

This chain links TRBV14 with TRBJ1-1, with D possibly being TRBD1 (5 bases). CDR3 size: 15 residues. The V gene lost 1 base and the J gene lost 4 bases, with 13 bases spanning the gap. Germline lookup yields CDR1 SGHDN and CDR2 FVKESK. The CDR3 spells CASSQGWGGSTEAFF. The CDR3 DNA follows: TGTGCCAGCAGCCAAGGGTGGGGCGGTAGCACTGAAGCTTTCTTT.

The CDR3 sequence is CASSQAGGTYNEQFF. As DNA, the CDR3 is TGTGCCAGCAGCCAAGCGGGGGGAACTTACAATGAGCAGTTCTTC. The V call is TRBV4-2, the J call TRBJ2-1, with 7 bases identical to TRBD2. This CDR3 region has 15 residues. Unmatched junction bases numbered 4, after V lost 1 base and J lost 4 bases. CDR1 and CDR2 from the germline V gene are LGHNA and YNFKEQ.

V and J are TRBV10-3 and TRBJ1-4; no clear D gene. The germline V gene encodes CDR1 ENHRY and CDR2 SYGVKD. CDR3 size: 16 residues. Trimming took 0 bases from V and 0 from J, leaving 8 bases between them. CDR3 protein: CAISESSGSTNEKLFF. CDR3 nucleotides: TGTGCCATCAGTGAGTCGAGCGGCTCAACTAATGAAAAACTGTTTTTT.

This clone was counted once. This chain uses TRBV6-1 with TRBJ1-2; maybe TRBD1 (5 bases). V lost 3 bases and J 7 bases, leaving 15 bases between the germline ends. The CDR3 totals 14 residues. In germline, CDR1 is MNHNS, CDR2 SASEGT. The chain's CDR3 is CASSESGRAGGYTF. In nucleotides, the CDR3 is TGTGCCAGCAGTGAGTCGGGCAGGGCTGGTGGCTACACCTTC.

CDR3 residues: CASSQGTGLSYNEQFF. The CDR3 DNA sequence: TGTGCCAGCAGCCAGGGGACAGGGCTTTCCTACAATGAGCAGTTCTTC. The chain carries TRBV3-1 (or the pseudogene TRBV3-2) and TRBJ2-1; 9 nucleotides match TRBD1. CDR1 is LGHDT and CDR2 is YNNKEL in the germline V gene (reference sequence). V was clipped by 3 bases and J by 1 base; unmatched bases: 4. This CDR3 spans 16 amino acids.

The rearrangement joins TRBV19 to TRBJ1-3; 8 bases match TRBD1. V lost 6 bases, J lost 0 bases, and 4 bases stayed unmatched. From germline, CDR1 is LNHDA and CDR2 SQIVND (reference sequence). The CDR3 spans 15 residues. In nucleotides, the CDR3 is TGTGCCAGTAGGACAGGGGACTCCTCTGGAAACACCATATATTTT. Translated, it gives CASRTGDSSGNTIYF.

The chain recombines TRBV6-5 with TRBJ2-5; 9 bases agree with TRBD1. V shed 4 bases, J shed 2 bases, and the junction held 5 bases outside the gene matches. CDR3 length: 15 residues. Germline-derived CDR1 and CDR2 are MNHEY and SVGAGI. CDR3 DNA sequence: TGTGCCAGCAGTTCGGACAGGGGACGTCAAGAGACCCAGTACTTC. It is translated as CASSSDRGRQETQYF.

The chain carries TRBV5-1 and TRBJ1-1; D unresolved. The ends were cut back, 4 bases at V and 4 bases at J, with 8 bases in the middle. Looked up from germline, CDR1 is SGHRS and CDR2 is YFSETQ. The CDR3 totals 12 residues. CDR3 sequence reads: CASSVGFTEAFF. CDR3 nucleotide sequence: TGCGCCAGCAGCGTCGGGTTCACTGAAGCTTTCTTT.